The following is a T cell receptor beta chain sequence with its context. Its antigen is as yet unknown. The authors reverse transcribed all of the isolated RNA, so sequencing captured expressed TCRB transcripts. Average reads for naive, central memory and regulatory T cell samples were around 4 million. The protocol was immunoSEQ multiplex PCR, while the TCRdb copy is restricted to in-frame clones and leaves out a portion. The data contain some 150,000 clones, 11% of them seen just once; the ten biggest clones take up about 2.1%. Purities over 98% were achieved in all sorted populations. This sample is part of a study of beta chain features in type 1 diabetes. Points from the study as a whole: Type 1 diabetes patients had moderately but significantly shorter TCRB CDR3s in all four CD4+ subsets.

The germline V gene has CDR1 SGHNT and CDR2 YYREEE (reference sequence). With 5 bases clipped from V and 5 bases from J, the junction kept 9 bases outside the gene matches. The CDR3 totals 14 residues. What was sequenced was central memory CD4+ T cells from blood. V usage is TRBV5-4 and J usage is TRBJ2-5; 7 bases map to TRBD2. The origin of this receptor is a man younger than 30 in good health. The CDR3 is CASSNPAGSETQYF. In nucleotides, the CDR3 is TGTGCCAGCAGTAATCCAGCGGGGTCGGAGACCCAGTACTTC.